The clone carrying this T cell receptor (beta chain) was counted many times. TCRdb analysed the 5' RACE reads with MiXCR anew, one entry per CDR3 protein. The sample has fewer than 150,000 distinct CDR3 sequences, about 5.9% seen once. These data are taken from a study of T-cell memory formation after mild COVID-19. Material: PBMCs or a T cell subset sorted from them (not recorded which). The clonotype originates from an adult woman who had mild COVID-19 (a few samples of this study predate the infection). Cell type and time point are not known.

The CDR3 DNA reads as TGTGCCAGCAGCCGCGGGGGGAGTGAAAAACTGTTTTTT. Protein: CASSRGGSEKLFF. This chain connects TRBV7-9 to TRBJ1-4; D perhaps matches TRBD1 (5 bases). This CDR3 has 13 residues. Germline lookup yields CDR1 SEHNR and CDR2 FQNEAQ (reference sequence). V was cut by 5 bases and J by 7 bases, with 11 bases left in between.